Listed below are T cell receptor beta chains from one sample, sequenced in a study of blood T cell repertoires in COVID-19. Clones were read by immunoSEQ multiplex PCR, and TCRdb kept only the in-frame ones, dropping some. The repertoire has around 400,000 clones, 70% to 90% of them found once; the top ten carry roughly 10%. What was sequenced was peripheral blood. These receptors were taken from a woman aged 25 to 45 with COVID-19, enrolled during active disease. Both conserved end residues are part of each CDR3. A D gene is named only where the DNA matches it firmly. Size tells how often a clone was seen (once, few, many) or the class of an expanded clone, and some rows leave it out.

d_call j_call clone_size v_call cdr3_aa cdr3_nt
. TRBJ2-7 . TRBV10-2 CASRAFTGLPYEQYF TGCGCCAGCAGAGCCTTCACGGGACTTCCATACGAGCAGTACTTC
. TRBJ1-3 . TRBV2 CASVYGSSGNTIYF TGTGCCAGCGTATACGGGAGCTCTGGAAACACCATATATTTT
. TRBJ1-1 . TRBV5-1 CASSLSGGTEAFF TGCGCCAGCAGCTTGTCGGGGGGAACTGAAGCTTTCTTT
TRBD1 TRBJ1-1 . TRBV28 CASSSTGQTYTEAFF TGTGCCAGCAGTTCGACGGGACAGACCTACACTGAAGCTTTCTTT
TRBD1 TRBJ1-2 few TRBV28 CASSSGTDYGYTF TGTGCCAGCAGCTCCGGGACAGACTATGGCTACACCTTC
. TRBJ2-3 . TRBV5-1 CASSSTVTSTDTQYF TGCGCCAGCTCATCGACAGTTACTAGCACAGATACGCAGTATTTT
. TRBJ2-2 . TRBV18 CASSRGAGELFF TGTGCCAGCTCACGGGGGGCCGGGGAGCTGTTTTTT
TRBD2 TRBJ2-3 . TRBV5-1 CASSLVTSGSADTQYF TGCGCCAGCAGCTTGGTAACTAGCGGGAGTGCAGATACGCAGTATTTT
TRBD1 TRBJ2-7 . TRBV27 CASSPGQGVKQYF TGTGCCAGCAGCCCCGGACAGGGGGTAAAGCAGTACTTC
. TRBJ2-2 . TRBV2 CASGGRQTGELFF TGTGCCAGCGGCGGTAGGCAAACCGGGGAGCTGTTTTTT